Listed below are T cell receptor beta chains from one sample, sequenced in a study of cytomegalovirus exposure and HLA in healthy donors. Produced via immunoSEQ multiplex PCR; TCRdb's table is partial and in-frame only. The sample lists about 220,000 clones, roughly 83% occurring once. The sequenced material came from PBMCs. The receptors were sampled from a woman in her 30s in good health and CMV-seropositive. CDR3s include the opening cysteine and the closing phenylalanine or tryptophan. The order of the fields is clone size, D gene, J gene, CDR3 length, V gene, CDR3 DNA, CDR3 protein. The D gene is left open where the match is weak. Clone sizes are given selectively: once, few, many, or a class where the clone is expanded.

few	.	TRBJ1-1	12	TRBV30	TGTGCCTCCGGGAGGGGGGGCACTGAAGCTTTCTTT	CASGRGGTEAFF
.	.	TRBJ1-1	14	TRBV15	TGTGCCACCAGCAGGGTCCTAGGTGGAACTGAAGCTTTCTTT	CATSRVLGGTEAFF
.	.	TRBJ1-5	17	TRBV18	TGTGCCAGCTCACCACCGGGGCACCACAGTAGCAATCAGCCCCAGCATTTT	CASSPPGHHSSNQPQHF
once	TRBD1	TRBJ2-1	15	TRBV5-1	TGCGCCACCCAGCCAGGGGGCCCGTCCTACAATGAGCAGTTCTTC	CATQPGGPSYNEQFF
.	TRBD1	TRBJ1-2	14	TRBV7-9	TGTGCCAGCAGCCAAGAGACAGGGCATTATGGCTACACCTTC	CASSQETGHYGYTF
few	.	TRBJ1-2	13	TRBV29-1	TGCAGCGTTGGTCGGGGTGGCGACTATGGCTACACCTTC	CSVGRGGDYGYTF
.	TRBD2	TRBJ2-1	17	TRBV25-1	TGTGCCAGCAGTGACCTAAAGCGGGAGAGTTCCTACAATGAGCAGTTCTTC	CASSDLKRESSYNEQFF
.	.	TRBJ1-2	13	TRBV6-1	TGTGCCAGCAGTGGAGACAGCAACTATGGCTACACCTTC	CASSGDSNYGYTF
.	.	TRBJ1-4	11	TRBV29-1	TGCAGCGCGGCCCTAAATGAAAAACTGTTTTTT	CSAALNEKLFF
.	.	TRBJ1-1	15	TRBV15	TGTGCCACCAGCAGAGTTTCGGGAGGAGGGACTGAAGCTTTCTTT	CATSRVSGGGTEAFF
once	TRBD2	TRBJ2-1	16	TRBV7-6	TGTGCCAGCAGCCTTAGGGAGCGGGACCCCTACAATGAGCAGTTCTTC	CASSLRERDPYNEQFF
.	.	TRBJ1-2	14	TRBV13	TGTGCCAGCAGCTCCGGGGGGTTTAGGCGTGGCTACACCTTC	CASSSGGFRRGYTF
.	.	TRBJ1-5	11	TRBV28	TGTGCCAGCAGTTGGAGTCAGCCCCAGCATTTT	CASSWSQPQHF
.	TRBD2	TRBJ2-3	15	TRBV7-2	TGTGCCAGCAGCTCCCTAGCGGGAGCCCCAGATACGCAGTATTTT	CASSSLAGAPDTQYF
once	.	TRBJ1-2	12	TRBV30	TGTGCCTGGAGTGGCGGATCCTATGGCTACACCTTC	CAWSGGSYGYTF
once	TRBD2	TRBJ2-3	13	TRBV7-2	TGTGCCAGCAGCTTAGCGGGGAGGGGTACGCAGTATTTT	CASSLAGRGTQYF
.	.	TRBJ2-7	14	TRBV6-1	TGTGCCAGCAGCCCCACCGGCCGGGGTTACGAGCAGTACTTC	CASSPTGRGYEQYF
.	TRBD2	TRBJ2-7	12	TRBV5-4	TGTGCCAGCAGCCAAACTAGCGAAGTGCAGTACTTC	CASSQTSEVQYF
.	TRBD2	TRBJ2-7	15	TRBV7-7	TGTGCTAGCAGCTTAGCCAGCGGGAGCTCCTACGAGCAGTACTTC	CASSLASGSSYEQYF
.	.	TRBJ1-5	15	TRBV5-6	TGTGCCAGCAGCTTGCTTCGGGGAAGCAATCAGCCCCAGCATTTT	CASSLLRGSNQPQHF
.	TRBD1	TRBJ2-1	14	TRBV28	TGTGCCGCTCGCTGGACAGGGGCCTACAATGAGCAGTTCTTC	CAARWTGAYNEQFF
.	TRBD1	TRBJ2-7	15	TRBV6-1	TGTGCCAGCAGTGATGGTGGCAGGGGGACCTACGAGCAGTACTTC	CASSDGGRGTYEQYF
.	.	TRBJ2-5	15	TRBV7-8	TGTGCCAGCAGCCCACTGGGGGGTCTGGGAGAGACCCAGTACTTC	CASSPLGGLGETQYF
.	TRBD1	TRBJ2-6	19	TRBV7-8	TGTGCCAGCAGCTTAGGGTGGGACAGGGAGATCTCTGGGGCCAACGTCCTGACTTTC	CASSLGWDREISGANVLTF
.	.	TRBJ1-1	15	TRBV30	TGTGCCTGGAGATCACAGGGATTTCAGAACACTGAAGCTTTCTTT	CAWRSQGFQNTEAFF
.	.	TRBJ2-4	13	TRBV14	TGTGCCAGCAGCCCCGGGAACAAAAACATTCAGTACTTC	CASSPGNKNIQYF
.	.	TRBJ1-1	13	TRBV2	TGTGCCAGCAGTAGACAGGAACGGACTGAAGCTTTCTTT	CASSRQERTEAFF
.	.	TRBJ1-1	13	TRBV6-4	TGTGCCAGCAGCGCCGGGCCATACACTGAAGCTTTCTTT	CASSAGPYTEAFF
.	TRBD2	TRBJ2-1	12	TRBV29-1	TGCAGCATAACCGGGACTAGATATGAGCAGTTCTTC	CSITGTRYEQFF
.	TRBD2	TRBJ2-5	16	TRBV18	TGTGCCAGCTCACCCCAGAGCGGGAGAGCTTCAGAGACCCAGTACTTC	CASSPQSGRASETQYF
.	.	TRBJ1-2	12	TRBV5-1	TGCGCCAGCAGCCAAGGACCCAATGGCTACACCTTC	CASSQGPNGYTF
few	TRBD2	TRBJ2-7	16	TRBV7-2	TGTGCCAGCAGCCTAGTGGGGGCGGGAGGGTTGCTCGAGCAGTACTTC	CASSLVGAGGLLEQYF
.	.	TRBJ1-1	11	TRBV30	TGTGCCTCCGGGCCAGCCCCTGAAGCTTTCTTT	CASGPAPEAFF
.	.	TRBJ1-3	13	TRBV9	TGTGCCAGCAGCGTTTTCCCCTTCAACACCATATATTTT	CASSVFPFNTIYF
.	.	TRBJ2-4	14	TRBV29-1	TGCAGCGTTCCAGGGATTGAAGGCAAAAACATTCAGTACTTC	CSVPGIEGKNIQYF
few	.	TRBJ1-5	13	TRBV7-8	TGTGCCAGCAGTTTGACCGAGAATCAGCCCCAGCATTTT	CASSLTENQPQHF
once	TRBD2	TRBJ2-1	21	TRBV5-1	TGCGCCAGCGGGCATTACGATTCTAGCGGGAGGATAACTATCTCCTACAATGAGCAGTTCTTC	CASGHYDSSGRITISYNEQFF
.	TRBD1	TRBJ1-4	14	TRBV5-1	TGCGCCAGCAGCTTGGGGACAGGGGTTGAAAAACTGTTTTTT	CASSLGTGVEKLFF
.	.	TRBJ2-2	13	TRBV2	TGTGCCAGCCTGCCGCGAGGGCGTGGGGAGCTGTTTTTT	CASLPRGRGELFF
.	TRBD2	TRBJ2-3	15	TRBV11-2	TGTGCCAGCAGCGGAGGAGCGGGGGGCACAGATACGCAGTATTTT	CASSGGAGGTDTQYF
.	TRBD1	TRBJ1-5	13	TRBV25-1	TGTGCCAGGGGACAGATAGATTGGAAGCCCCAGCATTTT	CARGQIDWKPQHF
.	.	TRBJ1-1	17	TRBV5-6	TGTGCCAGCAGCTTAACCCAAGCTACGGTACAAGGGACTGAAGCTTTCTTT	CASSLTQATVQGTEAFF
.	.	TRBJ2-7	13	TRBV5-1	TGCGCCAGCAGCTTGGGTGGGGATGACGAGCAGTACTTC	CASSLGGDDEQYF
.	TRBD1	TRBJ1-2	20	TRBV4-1	TGCGCCAGCAGCCAATCCCCCACCGGGGGGACAGGTGGCCCCCTCTATGGCTACACCTTC	CASSQSPTGGTGGPLYGYTF
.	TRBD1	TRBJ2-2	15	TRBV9	TGTGCCAGCAGCGTAACGGGACAGCGTACCGGGGAGCTGTTTTTT	CASSVTGQRTGELFF
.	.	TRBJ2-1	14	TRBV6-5	TGTGCCAGCAGTATCCGTCGGGTTTACAATGAGCAGTTCTTC	CASSIRRVYNEQFF
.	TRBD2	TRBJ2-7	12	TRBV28	TGTGCCAGCGCGGGAGGAAGCTACGAGCAGTACTTC	CASAGGSYEQYF
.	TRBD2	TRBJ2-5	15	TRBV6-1	TGTGCCAGCAGCGCTAGCGGGAGAATGAAAGAGACCCAGTACTTC	CASSASGRMKETQYF
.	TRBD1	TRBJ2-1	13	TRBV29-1	TGCAGCGTTGCGGACAGGGAAGGCAATGAGCAGTTCTTC	CSVADREGNEQFF
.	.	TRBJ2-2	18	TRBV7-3	TGTGCCAGCAGCCCCGTTTCCGGGACAACCGGGGGCACCGGGGAGCTGTTTTTT	CASSPVSGTTGGTGELFF